Below are 9 T cell receptor beta chains sequenced from a single sample in a study of blood T cell repertoires in COVID-19 (TCRdb year 2020). Libraries came from the immunoSEQ multiplex PCR assay. The clones in this table, taken by TCRdb from immuneACCESS, are in-frame only. Not every clone is retained; where verified, under half of the shortfall comes from an unresolved V gene, and the cause of the rest is unknown. Across this sample there are 200,000 to 250,000 clones, with more than 75% seen only once. Clones ranked in the top ten supply 1.9% of the sample. Sequencing was done on a sample of peripheral blood. The source of these receptors is a man aged 40-50 years with active or convalescent COVID-19.

The gene calls are TRBV28 and TRBJ2-5; D is perhaps TRBD2 (6 bases). The length of the CDR3 is 15 residues. Germline V gives CDR1 MDHEN, CDR2 SYDVKM. V shed 7 bases and J shed 5 bases, with 20 bases lying between them. CDR3 loop: CASNAPGDRSETQYF. CDR3 nucleotides: TGTGCCAGCAACGCTCCGGGAGACAGATCCGAGACCCAGTACTTC.

This rearrangement joins TRBV5-4 to TRBJ2-1; 10 positions match TRBD1. Germline CDR1 and CDR2: SGHNT and YYREEE (reference sequence). This CDR3 is built from 14 residues. V lost 7 bases, J lost 5 bases, and 6 bases stayed unmatched. Here the CDR3 reads CASWRQGAHNEQFF. The DNA for the CDR3 is TGTGCCAGCTGGCGACAGGGGGCCCACAATGAGCAGTTCTTC.

The genes are TRBV5-6 and TRBJ1-4, with 7 bases matching TRBD1. With V trimmed by 0 bases and J by 0 bases, 2 bases remained unmatched. Germline V lookup: CDR1 SGHDT, CDR2 YYEEEE. This CDR3 contains 16 residues. CDR3 DNA: TGTGCCAGCAGCTTGGGACAGGGCTCAACTAATGAAAAACTGTTTTTT. Translating gives CASSLGQGSTNEKLFF.

This chain connects TRBV5-1 to TRBJ2-7; TRBD2 agrees at 10 bases. V lost 1 base, J lost 3 bases, and 13 bases stayed unmatched. Germline CDR1 SGHRS, CDR2 YFSETQ. This CDR3 is built from 18 residues. CDR3: CASSLYGSSGGNHYEQYF. The CDR3 coding sequence is TGCGCCAGCAGCTTGTATGGATCTAGCGGGGGAAACCACTACGAGCAGTACTTC.

The rearrangement uses TRBV29-1 and TRBJ1-3; D perhaps matches TRBD1 (5 bases). The CDR3 runs 15 residues. The germline gives CDR1 SQVTM, CDR2 ANQGSEA. Trimming cost V 6 bases and J 2 bases, with 17 bases left between them. Here the CDR3 reads CSVINPGGPGNTIYF. The CDR3 nucleotides are TGCAGCGTGATTAACCCCGGGGGACCTGGAAACACCATATATTTT.

J is TRBJ1-2 and V is TRBV18; D is uncertain. The CDR3 is made up of 14 amino acids. The V gene's germline CDR1 is KGHSH and CDR2 LQKENI. With 5 bases removed from V and 8 bases from J, the gap between germline ends came to 18 bases. The CDR3 protein is CASSKLTPEEGYTF. As DNA, the CDR3 is TGTGCCAGCTCAAAGCTGACTCCCGAGGAGGGCTACACCTTC.

This chain joins TRBV11-2 and TRBJ2-7, with a tentative D call TRBD1 (6 bases). The CDR3 covers 15 residues. Germline V lookup: CDR1 SGHAT, CDR2 FQNNGV. V was clipped by 1 base and J by 0 bases, with 10 bases between them. CDR3 nucleotides: TGTGCCAGCAGCTTAGGAGCAGGGGTCTCCTACGAGCAGTACTTC. Protein product: CASSLGAGVSYEQYF.

The chain is built from TRBV27 and TRBJ2-2; tentatively, D is TRBD1 (5 bases). The CDR3 contains 13 residues. The germline CDR1 and CDR2 sequences are MNHEY and SMNVEV (reference sequence). V lost 8 bases to trimming and J lost 1 base, with 8 bases between them. CDR3 sequence (DNA): TGTGCCAGCCGGCAGGGGAACACCGGGGAGCTGTTTTTT. Encoded protein: CASRQGNTGELFF.

The chain combines TRBV2 with TRBJ1-4; TRBD1 matches 8 bases. V dropped 7 bases and J dropped 5; count of bases not matched to a gene: 12. Germline CDR1 reads SNHLY; CDR2 reads FYNNEI. The CDR3 has 16 residues. For the CDR3, the DNA is TGTGCCAGCAATCTTGGATATAGACAGGGGAATGAAAAACTGTTTTTT. This codes for CASNLGYRQGNEKLFF.